Presented here are 7 T cell receptor beta chains from one specimen sequenced in a study of identical twins. TCRdb recomputed calls from the 5' RACE reads with MiXCR, one row per CDR3 protein. The sample carries roughly 250,000 distinct CDR3 sequences, approximately 7% recorded once. These same records also appear under a second study, on yellow fever vaccine responses in identical twins.

The specimen sequenced was memory (CD45RO+) T cells sorted from blood. The receptors shown here come from a woman between 18 and 30 years old in good health.

This chain joins TRBV20-1 and TRBJ2-3, with D tentatively TRBD2 (7 bases). The length of the CDR3 is 17 residues. Germline CDR1 is DFQATT and CDR2 is SNEGSKA (reference sequence). Trimming stripped 1 base from V and 2 bases from J, with 19 bases between. The CDR3 reads CSARVTGGQDYTDTQYF. CDR3 sequence (DNA): TGCAGTGCTAGAGTGACGGGGGGCCAGGATTACACAGATACGCAGTATTTT.

This clonotype was seen at least ten times. V is TRBV5-1 and J is TRBJ2-5; D might be TRBD2 (5 bases). V shed 5 bases and J shed 4 bases, with 15 bases lying between them. The germline V gene has CDR1 SGHRS and CDR2 YFSETQ. CDR3 length: 14 residues. CDR3 DNA sequence: TGCGCCAGCAGGGTTTGGGGAGCTGGAGAGACCCAGTACTTC. As protein: CASRVWGAGETQYF.

This clonotype was seen more than once but under ten times. V usage is TRBV10-3 and J usage is TRBJ2-5, with unresolved D. There are 11 residues in the CDR3. Germline V gene data show CDR1 as ENHRY and CDR2 as SYGVKD. Trimming shortened V by 10 bases and J by 5 bases, and 11 bases separated the two germline ends. Here the CDR3 DNA reads TGTGCCACCAAAGGTGATGAGACCCAGTACTTC. This sequence encodes CATKGDETQYF.

The rearrangement links TRBV5-5 to TRBJ2-1; TRBD2 aligns across 8 bases. V was clipped by 0 bases and J by 6 bases; unmatched bases: 8. Germline loops: CDR1 SGHKS, CDR2 YYEKEE (reference sequence). This CDR3 contains 16 residues. The CDR3 DNA reads as TGTGCCAGCAGCTTGGCACCTAGCGGGTACGGCAATGAGCAGTTCTTC. It translates to CASSLAPSGYGNEQFF.

The CDR3 region is CASSLVGTVEQFF. CDR3 coding DNA: TGTGCCAGCAGCTTAGTCGGGACAGTCGAGCAGTTCTTC. The chain recombines TRBV7-9 with TRBJ2-1, with 7 bases lining up with TRBD1. The trim removed 1 base at V and 10 bases at J, leaving 4 bases unmatched. Germline V gives CDR1 SEHNR, CDR2 FQNEAQ (reference sequence). The CDR3 length is 13 residues.

This clonotype was observed at least ten times. The chain couples TRBV28 to TRBJ2-1, with TRBD2 matching over 7 bases. CDR3 length equals 14 residues. The V gene end was trimmed by 7 bases and the J gene end by 4 bases; junction bases not matched to a gene: 7. Per the germline V gene, CDR1 is MDHEN and CDR2 is SYDVKM. CDR3 bases: TGTGCCAGCACCCCCGGGACTACATACAATGAGCAGTTCTTC. The encoded protein is CASTPGTTYNEQFF. Full variable domain (rest looked up from reference TRBV28 and TRBJ2-1): DVKVTQSSRYLVKRTGEKVFLECVQDMDHENMFWYRQDPGLGLRLIYFSYDVKMKEKGDIPEGYSVSREKKERFSLILESASTNQTSMYLCASTPGTTYNEQFFGPGTRLTVL.

The V and J genes are TRBV10-3 and TRBJ2-2; 9 bases are a match to TRBD1. V dropped 5 bases and J dropped 2; count of bases not matched to a gene: 3. The CDR3 loop spans 15 amino acids. CDR1 is ENHRY and CDR2 is SYGVKD in the germline V gene. This chain's CDR3 is CAISTGGTNTGELFF. The DNA of the CDR3 is TGTGCCATCAGTACAGGGGGCACCAACACCGGGGAGCTGTTTTTT.